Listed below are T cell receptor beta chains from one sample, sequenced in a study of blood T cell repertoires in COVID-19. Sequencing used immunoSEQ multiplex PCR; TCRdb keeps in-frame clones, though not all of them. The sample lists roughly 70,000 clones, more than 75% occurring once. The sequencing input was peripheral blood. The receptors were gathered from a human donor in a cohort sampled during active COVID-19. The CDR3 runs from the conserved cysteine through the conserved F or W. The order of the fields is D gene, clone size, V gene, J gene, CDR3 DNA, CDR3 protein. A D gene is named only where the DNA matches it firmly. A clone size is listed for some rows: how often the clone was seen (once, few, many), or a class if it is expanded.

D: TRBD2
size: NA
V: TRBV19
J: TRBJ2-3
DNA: TGTGCCAGTAGTACCCTGGGACTAGCGGGAGGGCCATATTTT
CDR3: CASSTLGLAGGPYF

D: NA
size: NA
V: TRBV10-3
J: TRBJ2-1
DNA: TGTGCCATCAGTCGCAATGCGAATGAGCAGTTCTTC
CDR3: CAISRNANEQFF

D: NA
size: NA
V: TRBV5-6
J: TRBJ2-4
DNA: TGTGCCAGCAGCTCGGGAACAAGGGGGGGCCTAGCCAAAAACATTCAGTACTTC
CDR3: CASSSGTRGGLAKNIQYF

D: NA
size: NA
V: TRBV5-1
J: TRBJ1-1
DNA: TGCGCCAGCAGCTTGGAGGCCAGACTAGCGAACACTGAAGCTTTCTTT
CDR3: CASSLEARLANTEAFF

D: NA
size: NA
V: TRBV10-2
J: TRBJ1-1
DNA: TGCGCCAGCAGTGAGGGGGCTTGGAACACTGAAGCTTTCTTT
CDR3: CASSEGAWNTEAFF

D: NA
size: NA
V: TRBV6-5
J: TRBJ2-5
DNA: TGTGCCGGGCAGCTGGGGGGAGGAGAGACCCAGTACTTC
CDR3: CAGQLGGGETQYF

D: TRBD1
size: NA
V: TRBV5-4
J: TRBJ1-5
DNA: TGTGCCAGCAGCATAGGGACAGACGGGAATCAGCCCCAGCATTTT
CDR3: CASSIGTDGNQPQHF

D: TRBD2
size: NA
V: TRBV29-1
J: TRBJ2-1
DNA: TGCAGCGGGGTGGCGAGCGGGAGGGGCTCCTACAATGAGCAGTTCTTC
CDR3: CSGVASGRGSYNEQFF

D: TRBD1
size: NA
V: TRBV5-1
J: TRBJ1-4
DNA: TGCGCCAGCAGCTTGGACAGGGGGCGGGATGAAAAACTGTTTTTT
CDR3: CASSLDRGRDEKLFF

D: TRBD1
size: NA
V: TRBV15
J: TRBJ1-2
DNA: TGTGCCACCAGCAATCCCCTTCTGCAGGGGGGAGGCTACACCTTC
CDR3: CATSNPLLQGGGYTF

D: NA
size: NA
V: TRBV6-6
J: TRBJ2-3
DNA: TGTGCCAGCAGTCCCTCCCCTAGTGGCCCTAGCACAGATACGCAGTATTTT
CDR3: CASSPSPSGPSTDTQYF

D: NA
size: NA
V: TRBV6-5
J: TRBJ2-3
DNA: TGTGCCAGCAGATCCCCCTCCGCAGATACGCAGTATTTT
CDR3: CASRSPSADTQYF

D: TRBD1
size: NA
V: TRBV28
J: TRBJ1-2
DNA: TGTGCCAGCAGTTCGTCCGGGACAGGGGGCGTGGGCTACACCTTC
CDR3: CASSSSGTGGVGYTF

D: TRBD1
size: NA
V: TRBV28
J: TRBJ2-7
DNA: TGTGCCAGCCGGACAGGGAACGGGGGTTACGAGCAGTACTTC
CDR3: CASRTGNGGYEQYF

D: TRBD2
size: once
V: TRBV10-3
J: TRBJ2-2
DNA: TGTGCCATCAGTGGTGGGAGGGCGAACACCGGGGAGCTGTTTTTT
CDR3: CAISGGRANTGELFF

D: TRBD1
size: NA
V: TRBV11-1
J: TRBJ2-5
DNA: TGTGCCAGCAGCTTAGCGTCGCAGGGGACCAACAGGGGGACCCAGTACTTC
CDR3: CASSLASQGTNRGTQYF

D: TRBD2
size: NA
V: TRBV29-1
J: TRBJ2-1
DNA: TGCAGCGTTGCGACTAGCGGTGTAGACTACAATGAGCAGTTCTTC
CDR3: CSVATSGVDYNEQFF

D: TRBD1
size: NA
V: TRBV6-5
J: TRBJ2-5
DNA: TGTGCCAGCATCATAGAGGGACAGTACCAAGAGACCCAGTACTTC
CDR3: CASIIEGQYQETQYF

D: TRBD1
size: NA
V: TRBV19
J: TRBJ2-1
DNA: TGTGCCAGTAGTATAGGACAGGGGAGCTCCTACAATGAGCAGTTCTTC
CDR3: CASSIGQGSSYNEQFF

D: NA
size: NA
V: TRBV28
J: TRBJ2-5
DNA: TGTGCCAGCAGTTTAGGGGGGGCAACCACAGAAGAGACCCAGTACTTC
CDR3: CASSLGGATTEETQYF

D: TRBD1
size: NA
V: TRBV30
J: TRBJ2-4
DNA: TGTGCCTGGAGCGGCCCGGGACAGGGCTACAAAAACATTCAGTACTTC
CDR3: CAWSGPGQGYKNIQYF

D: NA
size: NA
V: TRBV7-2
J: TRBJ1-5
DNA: TGTGCCAGCAGTAAAGACTCGAATCAGCCCCAGCATTTT
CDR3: CASSKDSNQPQHF

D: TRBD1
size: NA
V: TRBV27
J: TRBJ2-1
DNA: TGTGCCAGTAGACAGGGGACCTACAATGAGCAGTTCTTC
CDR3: CASRQGTYNEQFF

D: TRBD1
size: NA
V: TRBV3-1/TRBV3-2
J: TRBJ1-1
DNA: TGTGCCAGCAGCCCACAGGGGGTTGCTGAAGCTTTCTTT
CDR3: CASSPQGVAEAFF

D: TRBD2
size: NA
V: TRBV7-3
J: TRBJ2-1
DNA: TGTGCCAGCAGCTTAATCCCTAGCGGGAGAGATGAGCAGTTCTTC
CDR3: CASSLIPSGRDEQFF

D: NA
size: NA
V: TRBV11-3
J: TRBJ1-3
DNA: TGTGCCAGCAGCCCAGCCGGGACACGACGAAACACCATATATTTT
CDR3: CASSPAGTRRNTIYF

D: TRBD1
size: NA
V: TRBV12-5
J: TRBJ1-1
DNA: TGTGCTAGTGGTTTGTTACTACAGGGGGCGCGTGGCACTGAAGCTTTCTTT
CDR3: CASGLLLQGARGTEAFF

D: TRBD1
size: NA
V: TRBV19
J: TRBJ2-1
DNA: TGTGCCAGTAGTAAAGGGGGCCCGGTCAATGAGCAGTTCTTC
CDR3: CASSKGGPVNEQFF

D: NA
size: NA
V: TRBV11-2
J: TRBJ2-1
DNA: TGTGCCAGCAGCTTAGCGGGGAACTACAATGAGCAGTTCTTC
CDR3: CASSLAGNYNEQFF

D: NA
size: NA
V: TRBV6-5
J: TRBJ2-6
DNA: TGTGCCAGCAGCCCCACTAACTCTGGGGCCAACGTCCTGACTTTC
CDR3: CASSPTNSGANVLTF

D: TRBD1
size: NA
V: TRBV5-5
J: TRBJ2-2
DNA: TGTGCCAGCAGCCTCACTCTTGGGACAGGGGCACCGGGGGAGCTGTTTTTT
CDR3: CASSLTLGTGAPGELFF

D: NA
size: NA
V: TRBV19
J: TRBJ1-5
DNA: TGTGCCAGTAGTATACAGCCGGGAGATCAGCCCCAGCATTTT
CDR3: CASSIQPGDQPQHF

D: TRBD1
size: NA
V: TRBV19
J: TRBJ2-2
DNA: TGTGCCAGTAGTCTCCGACAGGGGGAGGCCGGGGAGCTGTTTTTT
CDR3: CASSLRQGEAGELFF

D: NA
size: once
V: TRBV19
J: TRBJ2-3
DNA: TGTGCCAGTACGGGAGATACGCAGTATTTT
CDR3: CASTGDTQYF

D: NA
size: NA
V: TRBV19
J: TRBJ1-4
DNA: TGTGCCAGTACCCCCCGCCGAGGGGAAAAACTGTTTTTT
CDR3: CASTPRRGEKLFF

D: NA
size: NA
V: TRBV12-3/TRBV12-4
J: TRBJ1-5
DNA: TGTGCCAGCAGTTTATTGGCGGGCCAGCCCCAGCATTTT
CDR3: CASSLLAGQPQHF

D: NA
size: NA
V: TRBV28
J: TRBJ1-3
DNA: TGTGCCAGCAGTCGGGGGTTCTCTGGAAACACCATATATTTT
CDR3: CASSRGFSGNTIYF

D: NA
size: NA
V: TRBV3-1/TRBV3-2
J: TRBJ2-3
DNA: TGTGCCAGCAGCTGGCGGCGGTCAGATACGCAGTATTTT
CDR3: CASSWRRSDTQYF